This T cell receptor (beta chain) was identified in a study of blood T cells in healthy people across ages. Using a J-beta primer mix together with a sample-barcoded 5' primer, a second PCR was run for roughly 6 to 12 cycles. TCRdb ran MiXCR on the 5' RACE reads and lists one entry per CDR3 protein. The sample has roughly 800,000 distinct CDR3 sequences, roughly 64% seen once. There are a few counts of this clonotype. Germline V gene lookup returns CDR1 SQVTM and CDR2 ANQGSEA. V was clipped by 7 bases and J by 9 bases, with 18 bases between them. CDR3 length: 12 amino acids. This sequence was found in a man aged 25-45 years in good health. V usage is TRBV29-1 and J usage is TRBJ2-5; perhaps TRBD2 as D (6 bases). Sequenced: blood. CDR3 loop: CSARTGRRAQYF. The CDR3 DNA sequence: TGCAGCGCAAGGACCGGTCGGAGGGCCCAGTACTTC.